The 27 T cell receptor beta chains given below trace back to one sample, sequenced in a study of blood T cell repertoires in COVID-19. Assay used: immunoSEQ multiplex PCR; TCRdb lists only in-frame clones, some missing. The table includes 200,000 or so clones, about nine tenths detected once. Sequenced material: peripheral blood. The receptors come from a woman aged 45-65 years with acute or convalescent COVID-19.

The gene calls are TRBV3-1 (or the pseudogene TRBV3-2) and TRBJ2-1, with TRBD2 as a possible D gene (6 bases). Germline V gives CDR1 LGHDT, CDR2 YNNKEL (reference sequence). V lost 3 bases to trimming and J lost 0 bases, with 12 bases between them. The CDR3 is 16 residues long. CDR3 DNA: TGTGCCAGCAGCCAGACTAGACTTAGCTCCTACAATGAGCAGTTCTTC. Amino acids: CASSQTRLSSYNEQFF.

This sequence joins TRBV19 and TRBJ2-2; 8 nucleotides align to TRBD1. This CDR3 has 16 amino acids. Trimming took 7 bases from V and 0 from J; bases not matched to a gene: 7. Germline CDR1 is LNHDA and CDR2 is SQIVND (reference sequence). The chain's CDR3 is CASIQGAPPNTGELFF. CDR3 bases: TGTGCCAGTATTCAGGGGGCCCCCCCGAACACCGGGGAGCTGTTTTTT.

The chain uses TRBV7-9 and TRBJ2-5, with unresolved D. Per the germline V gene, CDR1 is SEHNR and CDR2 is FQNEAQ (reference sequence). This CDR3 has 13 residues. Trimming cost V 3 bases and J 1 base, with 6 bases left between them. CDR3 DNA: TGTGCCAGCAGCTTCCGTCTCCAAGAGACCCAGTACTTC. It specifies CASSFRLQETQYF.

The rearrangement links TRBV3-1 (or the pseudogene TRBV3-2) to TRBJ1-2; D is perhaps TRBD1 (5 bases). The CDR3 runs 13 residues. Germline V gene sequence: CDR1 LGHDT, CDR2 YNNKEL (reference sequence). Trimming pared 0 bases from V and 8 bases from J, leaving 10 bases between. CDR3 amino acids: CASSQERGLGYTF. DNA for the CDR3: TGTGCCAGCAGCCAAGAAAGGGGTTTGGGCTACACCTTC.

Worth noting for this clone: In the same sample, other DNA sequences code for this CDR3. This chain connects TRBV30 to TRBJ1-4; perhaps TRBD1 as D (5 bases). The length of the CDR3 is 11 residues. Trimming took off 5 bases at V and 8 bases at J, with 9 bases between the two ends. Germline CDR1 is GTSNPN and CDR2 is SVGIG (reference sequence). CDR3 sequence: CAWGQGEKLFF. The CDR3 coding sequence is TGTGCCTGGGGCCAGGGAGAAAAACTGTTTTTT.

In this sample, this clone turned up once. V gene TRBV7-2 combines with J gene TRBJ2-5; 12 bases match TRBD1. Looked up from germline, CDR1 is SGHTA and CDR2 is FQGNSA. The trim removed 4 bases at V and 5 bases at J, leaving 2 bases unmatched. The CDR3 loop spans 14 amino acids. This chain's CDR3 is CASSSGQGAETQYF. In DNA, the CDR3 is TGTGCCAGCAGCTCGGGACAGGGGGCGGAGACCCAGTACTTC.

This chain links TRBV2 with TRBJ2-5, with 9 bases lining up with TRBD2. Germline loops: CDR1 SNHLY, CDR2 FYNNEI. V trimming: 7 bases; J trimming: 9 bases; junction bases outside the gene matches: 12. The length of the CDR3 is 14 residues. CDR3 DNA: TGTGCCAGCATTTCCCGAGCGGGAGGTCGGGCCCAGTACTTC. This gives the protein CASISRAGGRAQYF.

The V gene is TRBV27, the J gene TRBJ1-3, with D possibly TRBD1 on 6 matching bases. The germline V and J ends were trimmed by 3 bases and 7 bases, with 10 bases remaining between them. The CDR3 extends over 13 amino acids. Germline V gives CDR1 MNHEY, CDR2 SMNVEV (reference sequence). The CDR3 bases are TGTGCCAGCAGTTTGGGAAGGGGGAACACCATATATTTT. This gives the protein CASSLGRGNTIYF.

CDR3 loop: CAWSEGHGATEAFF. For the CDR3, the DNA is TGTGCCTGGAGTGAGGGACACGGGGCCACTGAAGCTTTCTTT. The rearrangement joins TRBV30 to TRBJ1-1, with D maybe TRBD1 (6 bases). The V end was cut by 1 base, the J end by 4 bases, with 13 bases between. This CDR3 has 14 residues. Looked up from germline, CDR1 is GTSNPN and CDR2 is SVGIG (reference sequence). The entire variable domain, with the rest obtained from reference TRBV30 and TRBJ1-1, is as follows: SQTIHQWPATLVQPVGSPLSLECTVEGTSNPNLYWYRQAAGRGLQLLFYSVGIGQISSEVPQNLSASRPQDRQFILSSKKLLLSDSGFYLCAWSEGHGATEAFFGQGTRLTVV.

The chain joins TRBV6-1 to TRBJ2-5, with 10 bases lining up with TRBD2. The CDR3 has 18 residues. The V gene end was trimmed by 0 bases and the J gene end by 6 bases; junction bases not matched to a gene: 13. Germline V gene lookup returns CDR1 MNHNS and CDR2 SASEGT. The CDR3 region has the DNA TGTGCCAGCAGTGAAGCTCCCCCCCAGGCTAGCGGGAGCAAGACCCAGTACTTC. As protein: CASSEAPPQASGSKTQYF.

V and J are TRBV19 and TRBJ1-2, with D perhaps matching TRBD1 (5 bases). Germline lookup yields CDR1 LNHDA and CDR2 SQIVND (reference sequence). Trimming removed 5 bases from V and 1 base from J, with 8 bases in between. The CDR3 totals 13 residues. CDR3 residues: CASSDRFNYGYTF. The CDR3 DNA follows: TGTGCCAGTAGTGACAGATTTAACTATGGCTACACCTTC.

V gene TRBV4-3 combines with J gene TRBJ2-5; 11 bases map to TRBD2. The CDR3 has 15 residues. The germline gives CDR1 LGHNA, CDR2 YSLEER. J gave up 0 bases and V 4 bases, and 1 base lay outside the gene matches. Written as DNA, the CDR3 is TGCGCCAGCAGCCTTAGCGGGAGGGACCAAGAGACCCAGTACTTC. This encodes CASSLSGRDQETQYF.

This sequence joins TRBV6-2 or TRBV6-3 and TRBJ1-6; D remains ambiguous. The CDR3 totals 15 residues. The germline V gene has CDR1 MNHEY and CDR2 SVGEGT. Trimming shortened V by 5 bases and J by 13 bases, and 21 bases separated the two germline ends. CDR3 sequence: CASSPKTGSSSPLHF. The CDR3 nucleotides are TGTGCCAGCAGTCCAAAAACGGGGTCTTCTTCGCCCCTCCACTTT.

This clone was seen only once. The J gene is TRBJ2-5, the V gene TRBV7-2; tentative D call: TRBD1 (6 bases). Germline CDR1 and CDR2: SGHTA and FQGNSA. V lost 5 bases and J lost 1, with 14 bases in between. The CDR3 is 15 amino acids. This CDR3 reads CASSPLGQAQETQYF. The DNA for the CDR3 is TGTGCCAGCAGCCCATTGGGACAAGCCCAAGAGACCCAGTACTTC.

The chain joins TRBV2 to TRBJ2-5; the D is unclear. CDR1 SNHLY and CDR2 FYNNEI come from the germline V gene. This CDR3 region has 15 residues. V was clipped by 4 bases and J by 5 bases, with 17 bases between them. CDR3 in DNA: TGTGCCAGCAGTGGGCAAGGAGTAAATAGGGAGACCCAGTACTTC. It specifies CASSGQGVNRETQYF.

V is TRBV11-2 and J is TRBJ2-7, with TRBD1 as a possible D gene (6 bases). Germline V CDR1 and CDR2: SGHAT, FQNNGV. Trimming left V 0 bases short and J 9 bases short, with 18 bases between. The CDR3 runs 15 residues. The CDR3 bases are TGTGCCAGCAGCTTAGACCCTCTACAGGGCGGCGGGCAGTACTTC. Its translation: CASSLDPLQGGGQYF.

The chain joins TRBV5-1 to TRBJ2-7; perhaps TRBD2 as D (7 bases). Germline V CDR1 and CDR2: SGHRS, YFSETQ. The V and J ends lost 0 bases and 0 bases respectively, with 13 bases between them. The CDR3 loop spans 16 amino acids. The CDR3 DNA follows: TGCGCCAGCAGCTTGGTGAGGGGGGGCCCCTCCTACGAGCAGTACTTC. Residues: CASSLVRGGPSYEQYF.

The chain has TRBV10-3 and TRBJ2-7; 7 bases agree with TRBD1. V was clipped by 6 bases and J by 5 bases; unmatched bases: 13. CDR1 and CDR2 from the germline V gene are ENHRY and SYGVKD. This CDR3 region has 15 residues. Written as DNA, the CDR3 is TGTGCCATCAGACCCGGGACAGTGGGGCTGGACGAGCAGTACTTC. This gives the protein CAIRPGTVGLDEQYF.

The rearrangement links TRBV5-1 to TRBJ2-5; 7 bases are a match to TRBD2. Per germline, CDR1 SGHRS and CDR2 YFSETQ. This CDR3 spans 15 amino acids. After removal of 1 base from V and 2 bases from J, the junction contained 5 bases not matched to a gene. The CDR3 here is CASSLLTGGQETQYF. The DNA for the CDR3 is TGCGCCAGCAGCTTGCTTACGGGGGGACAAGAGACCCAGTACTTC.

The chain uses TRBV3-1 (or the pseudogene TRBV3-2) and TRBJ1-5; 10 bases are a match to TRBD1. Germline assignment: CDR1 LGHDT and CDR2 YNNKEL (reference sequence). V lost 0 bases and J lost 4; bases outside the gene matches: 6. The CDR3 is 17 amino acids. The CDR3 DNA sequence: TGTGCCAGCAGCCAAGATCTTGGACAGGGGGTGAATCAGCCCCAGCATTTT. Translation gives CASSQDLGQGVNQPQHF.

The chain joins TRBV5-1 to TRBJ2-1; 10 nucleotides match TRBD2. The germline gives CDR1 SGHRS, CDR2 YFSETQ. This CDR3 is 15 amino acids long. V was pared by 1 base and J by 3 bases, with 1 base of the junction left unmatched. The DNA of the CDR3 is TGCGCCAGCAGCTTGTTAGCGGGGGGCTACAATGAGCAGTTCTTC. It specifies CASSLLAGGYNEQFF.

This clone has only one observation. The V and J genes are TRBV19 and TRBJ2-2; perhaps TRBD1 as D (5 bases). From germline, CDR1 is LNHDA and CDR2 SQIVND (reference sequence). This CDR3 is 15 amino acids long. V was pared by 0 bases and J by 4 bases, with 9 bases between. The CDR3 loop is CASSIEVGVTGELFF. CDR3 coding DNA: TGTGCCAGTAGTATAGAGGTAGGGGTCACCGGGGAGCTGTTTTTT.

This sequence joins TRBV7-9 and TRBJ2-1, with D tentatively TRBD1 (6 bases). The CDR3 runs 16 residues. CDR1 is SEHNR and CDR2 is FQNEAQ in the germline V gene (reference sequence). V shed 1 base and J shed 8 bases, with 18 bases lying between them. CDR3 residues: CASSLVKAAGVDEQFF. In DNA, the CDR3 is TGTGCCAGCAGCTTAGTAAAGGCTGCAGGGGTCGATGAGCAGTTCTTC.

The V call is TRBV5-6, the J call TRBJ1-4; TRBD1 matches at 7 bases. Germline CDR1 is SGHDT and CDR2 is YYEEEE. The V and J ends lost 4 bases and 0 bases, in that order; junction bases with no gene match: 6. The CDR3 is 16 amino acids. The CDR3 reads CASSGIQGTTNEKLFF. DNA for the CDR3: TGTGCCAGCAGCGGGATACAGGGGACAACTAATGAAAAACTGTTTTTT.

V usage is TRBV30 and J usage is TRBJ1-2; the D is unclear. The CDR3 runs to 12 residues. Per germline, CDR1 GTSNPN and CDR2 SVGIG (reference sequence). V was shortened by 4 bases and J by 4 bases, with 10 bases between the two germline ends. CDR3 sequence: CAWNSGIYGYTF. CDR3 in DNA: TGTGCCTGGAACTCGGGAATCTATGGCTACACCTTC.

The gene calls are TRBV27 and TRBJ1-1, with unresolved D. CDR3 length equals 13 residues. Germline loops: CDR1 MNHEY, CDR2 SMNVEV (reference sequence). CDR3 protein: CAQWEGWGTEAFF. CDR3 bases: TGTGCGCAATGGGAGGGATGGGGCACTGAAGCTTTCTTT.

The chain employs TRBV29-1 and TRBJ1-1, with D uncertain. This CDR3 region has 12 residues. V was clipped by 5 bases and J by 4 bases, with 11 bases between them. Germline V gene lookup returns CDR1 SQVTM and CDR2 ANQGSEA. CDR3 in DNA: TGCAGCGTTCTTCGGGGTGGCACTGAAGCTTTCTTT. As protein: CSVLRGGTEAFF.